These T cell receptor beta chains were read from a single sample in a study of identical twins. MiXCR was run by TCRdb on the 5' RACE reads, yielding one entry per CDR3 protein. The sample has fewer than 650,000 distinct CDR3 sequences, around 9.6% seen once; the top ten hold 2.5% to 3%. This sample was shared with a second study, whose subject was yellow fever vaccine responses in identical twins.

The sample comprised PBMCs. The receptors come from a woman aged 18-29 years in good health. Both conserved end residues are part of each CDR3. A D gene is named only where the DNA matches it firmly. Not all rows give a size; the values are once, few, many and, for expanded clones, a class.

V gene	clone size	J gene	D gene	CDR3 DNA	CDR3 protein
TRBV29-1	few	TRBJ2-3	.	TGCAGCGTTGTGTTAGGAAGCGGTGCAGATACGCAGTATTTT	CSVVLGSGADTQYF
TRBV4-1	.	TRBJ2-7	.	TGCGCCAGCAGCCCCCCCGGAGGGCCCTACGAGCAGTACTTC	CASSPPGGPYEQYF
TRBV20-1	many	TRBJ1-2	.	TGCAGTGCTCGACCGAGTAACTATGGCTACACCTTC	CSARPSNYGYTF
TRBV20-1	.	TRBJ2-7	.	TGCAGTGCTAGGCCGCACTGGAGCTCCTACGAGCAGTACTTC	CSARPHWSSYEQYF
TRBV6-2/TRBV6-3	many	TRBJ2-1	.	TGTGCCAGCATTTCGGGACCCGTCCCTCAAAGCTCCTACAATGAGCAGTTCTTC	CASISGPVPQSSYNEQFF
TRBV3-1	few	TRBJ2-1	.	TGTGCCAGCAGCAGGAGTAGGGGGGGCAACAATGAGCAGTTCTTC	CASSRSRGGNNEQFF
TRBV18	few	TRBJ2-1	TRBD2	TGTGCCAGCTCATACGACCCTAGCGGGGGATTTGCCAATGAGCAGTTCTTC	CASSYDPSGGFANEQFF
TRBV27	many	TRBJ1-4	.	TGTGCCAGCAGTTTCGGTGAAAAACTGTTTTTT	CASSFGEKLFF
TRBV20-1	many	TRBJ2-1	TRBD2	TGCAGTGCGATAAGCGGGATGGCCTACAATGAGCAGTTCTTC	CSAISGMAYNEQFF
TRBV3-1	many	TRBJ2-5	.	TGTGCCAGCAGCCAAGATCTAATCCAAGAGACCCAGTACTTC	CASSQDLIQETQYF
TRBV19	.	TRBJ2-7	TRBD2	TGTGCCAGTAGTATTGGCGGGAGGGGCAACGAGCAGTACTTC	CASSIGGRGNEQYF
TRBV5-1	.	TRBJ2-1	.	TGCGCCAGCAGCTTGGGGCAGGACTACAATGAGCAGTTCTTC	CASSLGQDYNEQFF
TRBV20-1	many	TRBJ2-1	.	TGCAGTGCTACAATCTTGGGAAATGAGCAGTTCTTC	CSATILGNEQFF
TRBV20-1	many	TRBJ1-5	TRBD1	TGCAGTGCTAGACGACAGGGCGATCAGCCCCAGCATTTT	CSARRQGDQPQHF
TRBV4-3	few	TRBJ1-6	.	TGCGCCAGCAGCCAGAGCGGGGGGGGCAATTCACCCCTCCACTTT	CASSQSGGGNSPLHF
TRBV12-3/TRBV12-4	few	TRBJ2-1	TRBD2	TGTGCCAGCAGTTTAGGCACTAGCGGGCAGGGACATGAGCAGTTCTTC	CASSLGTSGQGHEQFF
TRBV12-3/TRBV12-4	many	TRBJ1-1	.	TGTGCCAGCAGTTTAGGGACAGCATTGAACACTGAAGCTTTCTTT	CASSLGTALNTEAFF
TRBV5-1	.	TRBJ2-4	TRBD1	TGCGCCAGCAGCCCGGGGACAGGGGGGGGCATTCAGTACTTC	CASSPGTGGGIQYF
TRBV4-3	many	TRBJ2-2	.	TGCGCCAGCAGCCAAGAGTCGGCGGGGCAGGCCGGGGAGCTGTTTTTT	CASSQESAGQAGELFF
TRBV20-1	few	TRBJ1-1	.	TGCAGTGCTACGACCCCACAGGGCAACACTGAAGCTTTCTTT	CSATTPQGNTEAFF
TRBV7-9	few	TRBJ2-5	TRBD1	TGTGCCAGCAGCCCCGGGACAGGGGAGTTTTTGGTAGAGACCCAGTACTTC	CASSPGTGEFLVETQYF